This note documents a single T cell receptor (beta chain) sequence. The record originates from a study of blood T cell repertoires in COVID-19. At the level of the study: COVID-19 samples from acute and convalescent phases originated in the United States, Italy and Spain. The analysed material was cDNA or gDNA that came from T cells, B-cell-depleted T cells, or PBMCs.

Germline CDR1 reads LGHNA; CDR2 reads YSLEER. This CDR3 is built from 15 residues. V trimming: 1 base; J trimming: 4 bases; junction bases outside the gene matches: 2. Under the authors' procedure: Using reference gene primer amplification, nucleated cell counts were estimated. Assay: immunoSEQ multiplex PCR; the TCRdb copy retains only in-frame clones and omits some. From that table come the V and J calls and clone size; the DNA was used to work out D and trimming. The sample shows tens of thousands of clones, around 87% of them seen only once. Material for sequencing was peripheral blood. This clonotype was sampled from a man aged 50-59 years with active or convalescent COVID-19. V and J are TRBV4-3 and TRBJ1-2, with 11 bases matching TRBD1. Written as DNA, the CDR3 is TGCGCCAGCAGCCAAGCCGGGACAGGGGGCTATGGCTACACCTTC. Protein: CASSQAGTGGYGYTF.